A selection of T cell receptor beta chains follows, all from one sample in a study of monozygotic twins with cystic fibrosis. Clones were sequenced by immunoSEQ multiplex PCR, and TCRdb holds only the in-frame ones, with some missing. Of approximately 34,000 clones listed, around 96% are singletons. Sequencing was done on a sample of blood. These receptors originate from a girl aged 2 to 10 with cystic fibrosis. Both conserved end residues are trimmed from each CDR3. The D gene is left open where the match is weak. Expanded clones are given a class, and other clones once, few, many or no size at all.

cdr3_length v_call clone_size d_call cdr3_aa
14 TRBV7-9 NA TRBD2 ASSWTSGSGADTQY
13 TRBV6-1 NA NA ASRAGLPKSYEQY
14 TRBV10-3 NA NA AISENRAESYYGYT
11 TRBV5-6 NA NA ASSPQGDYEQY
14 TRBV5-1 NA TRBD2 ASFQGSGRATYEQY
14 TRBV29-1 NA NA SVEDRDIRNHYEQY
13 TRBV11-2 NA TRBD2 ASSRTSGGSYEQY
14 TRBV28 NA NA ASISMSWGTDQPQH
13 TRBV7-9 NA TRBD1 ASSTVDRITGELF
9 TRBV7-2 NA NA ASSFEDEQF
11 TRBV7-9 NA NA ASMPRNTYEQY
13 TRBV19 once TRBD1 ASSSTGGLGNTIY
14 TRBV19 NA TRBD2 ASSISAGGPSETQY
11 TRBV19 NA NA ASSRIGNQPQH
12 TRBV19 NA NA ASSPGTDWGEQF
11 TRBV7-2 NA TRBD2 ATSGTRTDTQY
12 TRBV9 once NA ASSAQALAYEQY
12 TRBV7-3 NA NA ASSLSGRGETQY
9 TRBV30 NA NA AWSPVDTQY
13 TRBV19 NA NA ASSRTGSGNQPQH
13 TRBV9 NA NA ASSVEPRGNTEAF
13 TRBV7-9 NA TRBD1 ASSLAGTGNEKLF
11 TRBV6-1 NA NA ASSEAQGPRAF
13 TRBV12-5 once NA ASGLAAAGTGELF
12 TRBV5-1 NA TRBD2 ASSFSGMGDTQY
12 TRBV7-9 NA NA ASSLASSTDTQY
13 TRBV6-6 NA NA ASSWEGSMNTEAF
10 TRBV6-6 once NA ASSYESQPQH
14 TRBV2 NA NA ASSDSSTGLDGELF
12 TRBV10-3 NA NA AISGTGGDTEAF
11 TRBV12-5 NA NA ASGNRVPGELF
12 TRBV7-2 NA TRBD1 ASSPRTGNTEAF
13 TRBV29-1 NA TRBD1 SVEDLQGYGYEQY
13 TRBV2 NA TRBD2 ASSVDSGRVNEQF
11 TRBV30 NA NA AWNRRQAHEQY
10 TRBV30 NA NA AWSVLGEKLF